The 28 T cell receptor beta chains presented below share a single source sample, sequenced in a study of cytomegalovirus exposure and HLA in healthy donors (dated by TCRdb to 2015 to 2018). Receptors were amplified or captured by the immunoSEQ multiplex PCR assay. For the multiplex PCR, a mixture combining 60 forward primers for TCR Vbeta segments and 13 reverse primers for TCR Jbeta segments was used. Entries here come from immuneACCESS through TCRdb and include only in-frame sequences with V and J called. Some clones fail to appear in such tables; in the studies checked, an unresolved V gene covers under half of the shortfall, and the cause of the remainder is unknown. For this sample the table gives about 73,000 clones, of which around three quarters were detected only once. The ten largest clones take up 0.85% to 1.3% of the sample. Source material: PBMCs. The receptor set was obtained from a male donor in good health and CMV-seronegative.

The chain has TRBV25-1 and TRBJ2-2; possible D gene TRBD2, 6 bases. The length of the CDR3 is 14 residues. CDR1 is MGHDK, CDR2 SYGVNS, per germline. Deletions cut 4 bases from V and 5 bases from J, with 11 bases between. DNA for the CDR3: TGTGCCAGCAGTGTGGCGGGAACGACCGGGGAGCTGTTTTTT. It translates to CASSVAGTTGELFF.

The genes are TRBV6-6 and TRBJ1-1; maybe TRBD1 (5 bases). V shed 6 bases and J shed 1 base, with 12 bases lying between them. The CDR3 is 14 residues long. Germline assignment: CDR1 MNHNY and CDR2 SVGAGI (reference sequence). This CDR3 reads CASRKPDRNTEAFF. The DNA of the CDR3 is TGTGCCAGCAGAAAACCAGACAGGAACACTGAAGCTTTCTTT.

This clone has a handful of counts. This chain links TRBV7-9 with TRBJ1-2, with a possible D match to TRBD1 (6 bases). Deletions cut 7 bases from V and 8 bases from J, with 23 bases between. The CDR3 spans 15 residues. Germline-derived CDR1 and CDR2 are SEHNR and FQNEAQ (reference sequence). CDR3 loop: CASNRAGLDGRGYTF. The DNA of the CDR3 is TGTGCCAGCAACAGGGCAGGGCTGGACGGTAGAGGCTACACCTTC.

The genes are TRBV4-1 and TRBJ2-5; 7 bases align to TRBD1. CDR3 length: 15 amino acids. Germline CDR1 MGHRA, CDR2 YSYEKL. The V segment lost 1 base and the J segment 2 bases; nucleotides outside the gene matches: 4. The CDR3 loop is CASSQGVTGQETQYF. As DNA, the CDR3 is TGCGCCAGCAGCCAAGGGGTGACAGGGCAAGAGACCCAGTACTTC.

The rearrangement joins TRBV28 to TRBJ2-7, with no clear D. The CDR3 has 15 residues. Germline lookup yields CDR1 MDHEN and CDR2 SYDVKM. V shed 4 bases and J shed 1 base, with 14 bases lying between them. Here the CDR3 reads CASSSKLLFSYEQYF. The CDR3 coding sequence is TGTGCCAGCAGTTCTAAGCTCCTTTTTTCCTACGAGCAGTACTTC.

The V and J genes are TRBV5-6 and TRBJ1-5; 7 bases agree with TRBD1. The V segment lost 2 bases and the J segment 3 bases; nucleotides outside the gene matches: 8. Germline-derived CDR1 and CDR2 are SGHDT and YYEEEE. There are 16 residues in the CDR3. The CDR3 spells CASSFFWQGVNQPQHF. The CDR3, as DNA: TGTGCCAGCAGCTTTTTTTGGCAGGGGGTCAATCAGCCCCAGCATTTT.

The V gene is TRBV9, the J gene TRBJ1-1; the D gene is possibly TRBD1 (6 bases). The length of the CDR3 is 15 residues. Germline V gene data show CDR1 as SGDLS and CDR2 as YYNGEE. With 0 bases removed from V and 1 base from J, the gap between germline ends came to 10 bases. The CDR3, as DNA: TGTGCCAGCAGCGTAGGGGGCAGGGGGAACACTGAAGCTTTCTTT. Translating gives CASSVGGRGNTEAFF.

V and J are TRBV28 and TRBJ2-5, with 7 bases matching TRBD2. CDR1 MDHEN and CDR2 SYDVKM come from the germline V gene. Unmatched junction bases numbered 16, after V lost 5 bases and J lost 1 base. CDR3 length equals 18 residues. The CDR3 reads CASSTHLFGGSIQETQYF. The DNA for the CDR3 is TGTGCCAGCAGTACCCACCTTTTTGGCGGGAGCATCCAAGAGACCCAGTACTTC. The full variable domain, with the rest looked up from reference TRBV28 and TRBJ2-5, is DVKVTQSSRYLVKRTGEKVFLECVQDMDHENMFWYRQDPGLGLRLIYFSYDVKMKEKGDIPEGYSVSREKKERFSLILESASTNQTSMYLCASSTHLFGGSIQETQYFGPGTRLLVL.

The chain has TRBV28 and TRBJ1-5; 7 nucleotides align to TRBD1. Germline CDR1 reads MDHEN; CDR2 reads SYDVKM. V lost 2 bases to trimming and J lost 0 bases; unmatched junction nucleotides: 13. There are 19 residues in the CDR3. CDR3 nucleotide sequence: TGTGCCAGCAGTTTACCCTACCGGGACAGCCTTTATAGCAATCAGCCCCAGCATTTT. Residues: CASSLPYRDSLYSNQPQHF.

The rearrangement uses TRBV12-1 and TRBJ2-7; no DNA check was done on the table's D call, TRBD2. TRBV12-1 is annotated as a pseudogene. The CDR3 is made up of 17 amino acids. CDR3 nucleotide sequence: TGTGCCAGCAGCTTTGATGGGACTAGCGGGACTTGCTACGAGCAGTACTTC. Translating it yields CASSFDGTSGTCYEQYF.

This clone was recorded a few times. V usage is TRBV6-5 and J usage is TRBJ2-2; no clear D. This CDR3 region has 13 residues. Trimming removed 5 bases from V and 1 base from J, with 5 bases in between. CDR1 MNHEY and CDR2 SVGAGI come from the germline V gene. Here the CDR3 DNA reads TGTGCCAGCAGTCGACAGAACACCGGGGAGCTGTTTTTT. It translates to CASSRQNTGELFF.

The V gene is TRBV15, the J gene TRBJ2-1; 7 nucleotides agree with TRBD2. The CDR3 is made up of 16 amino acids. Looked up from germline, CDR1 is LNHNV and CDR2 is YYDKDF (reference sequence). Trimming removed 0 bases from V and 2 bases from J; junction bases left unmatched: 4. This chain's CDR3 is CATSRESAGAYNEQFF. DNA of the CDR3: TGTGCCACCAGCAGAGAGTCGGCGGGAGCCTACAATGAGCAGTTCTTC.

The chain couples TRBV29-1 to TRBJ2-3; 14 nucleotides align to TRBD2. The V and J ends lost 5 bases and 5 bases, in that order; junction bases with no gene match: 9. In germline, CDR1 is SQVTM, CDR2 ANQGSEA. The CDR3 has 16 residues. CDR3 in DNA: TGCAGCGTTCATTGGACTAGCGGGGGGCCCCAAGATACGCAGTATTTT. This codes for CSVHWTSGGPQDTQYF.

The J gene is TRBJ2-5, the V gene TRBV19; the D is unclear. This CDR3 spans 14 amino acids. Germline lookup yields CDR1 LNHDA and CDR2 SQIVND (reference sequence). With 3 bases removed from V and 1 base from J, the gap between germline ends came to 9 bases. The CDR3 nucleotides read TGTGCCAGTAGTATTTGGGCGTTCCAAGAGACCCAGTACTTC. This encodes CASSIWAFQETQYF.

The chain carries TRBV9 and TRBJ1-6; D is possibly TRBD1 (6 bases). Deletions cut 3 bases from V and 7 bases from J, with 11 bases between. This CDR3 has 14 residues. Germline CDR1 is SGDLS and CDR2 is YYNGEE. CDR3 bases: TGTGCCAGCAGCGCCCAGGACAGAAATTCACCCCTCCACTTT. Its protein is CASSAQDRNSPLHF.

A remark on this clone: Compared with germline, one end of the junction differs, possibly owing to a read error. This sequence joins TRBV9 and TRBJ2-1; 11 bases map to TRBD2. The germline V gene encodes CDR1 SGDLS and CDR2 YYNGEE. The length of the CDR3 is 15 residues. The CDR3 loop reads CASSVSGLAGVRVLF. The CDR3 nucleotides read TGTGCCAGCAGCGTATCCGGACTAGCGGGTGTCCGGGTTCTCTTC.

This clone has only one observation. V gene TRBV5-4 combines with J gene TRBJ1-6, with TRBD1 identical over 10 bases. The CDR3 runs 16 residues. The V and J ends lost 3 bases and 6 bases, in that order; junction bases with no gene match: 6. The V gene's germline CDR1 is SGHNT and CDR2 YYREEE (reference sequence). Written as DNA, the CDR3 is TGTGCCAGCAGCTCTACTCGACAGGGGGCTAATTCACCCCTCCACTTT. It codes for CASSSTRQGANSPLHF.

V usage is TRBV6-1 and J usage is TRBJ2-1, with D possibly TRBD1 on 5 matching bases. The CDR3 contains 17 residues. Looked up from germline, CDR1 is MNHNS and CDR2 is SASEGT. V lost 2 bases to trimming and J lost 2 bases, with 16 bases between them. CDR3 nucleotide sequence: TGTGCCAGCAGTGAAACGGCAGGGCATGGTGCCTACAATGAGCAGTTCTTC. This encodes CASSETAGHGAYNEQFF.

This rearrangement joins TRBV6-5 to TRBJ2-7; D gene ambiguous. The CDR3 has 16 residues. Trimming cost V 0 bases and J 0 bases, with 12 bases left between them. The germline gives CDR1 MNHEY, CDR2 SVGAGI. DNA for the CDR3: TGTGCCAGCAGTTACTCATCGACACCAGACTCCTACGAGCAGTACTTC. Protein: CASSYSSTPDSYEQYF.

The CDR3 is CASSSQGDGYTF. As DNA, the CDR3 is TGCGCCAGCAGCTCACAGGGGGATGGCTACACCTTC. This sequence joins TRBV5-1 and TRBJ1-2; TRBD1 matches 8 bases. The CDR3 loop spans 12 amino acids. CDR1 and CDR2 from the germline V gene are SGHRS and YFSETQ. J was trimmed by 6 bases and V by 3 bases; bases with no gene match: 1.

The chain employs TRBV2 and TRBJ2-7; 9 bases line up with TRBD1. The V and J ends lost 1 base and 4 bases, in that order; junction bases with no gene match: 2. The germline gives CDR1 SNHLY, CDR2 FYNNEI. The CDR3 extends over 14 amino acids. The CDR3 loop reads CASSEGQGEYEQYF. The CDR3 coding sequence is TGTGCCAGCAGTGAAGGACAGGGGGAATACGAGCAGTACTTC.

This chain uses TRBV28 with TRBJ2-1; TRBD2 agrees at 12 bases. Trimming cost V 5 bases and J 6 bases; bases outside gene matches: 8. This CDR3 spans 16 amino acids. From germline, CDR1 is MDHEN and CDR2 SYDVKM. The CDR3 spells CASSLPTSGGRNEQFF. CDR3 DNA: TGTGCCAGCAGTCTCCCGACTAGCGGGGGCCGCAATGAGCAGTTCTTC.

V is TRBV28 and J is TRBJ1-4, with D tentatively TRBD1 (6 bases). Germline CDR1 is MDHEN and CDR2 is SYDVKM. The CDR3 consists of 15 residues. Deletions cut 8 bases from V and 5 bases from J, with 18 bases between. The CDR3 sequence is CASCPTGTNNEKLFF. As DNA, the CDR3 is TGTGCCAGCTGCCCGACCGGGACAAACAATGAAAAACTGTTTTTT.

Comments on this clone: Mismatch with germline at one junction end may stem from a read error. V usage is TRBV4-3 and J usage is TRBJ1-2, with D uncertain. Germline V gene sequence: CDR1 LGHNA, CDR2 YSLEER. CDR3 length: 14 amino acids. The CDR3 DNA sequence: TGCGCCAGCAGCCAAGATACCGGAGACTATGGCTACCCCTTC. Its protein is CASSQDTGDYGYPF.

This chain uses TRBV19 with TRBJ2-3, with 7 positions matching TRBD1. The CDR3 runs to 14 residues. The J segment lost 4 bases and the V segment lost 4 bases, leaving 5 bases of the junction unmatched. Germline loops: CDR1 LNHDA, CDR2 SQIVND (reference sequence). Here the CDR3 reads CASSTTGVADTQYF. The CDR3 DNA follows: TGTGCCAGTAGTACTACAGGGGTGGCAGATACGCAGTATTTT.

The chain links TRBV5-6 to TRBJ2-3, with D possibly matching TRBD1 (6 bases). The germline CDR1 and CDR2 sequences are SGHDT and YYEEEE. Trimming left V 3 bases short and J 0 bases short, with 17 bases between. The length of the CDR3 is 17 residues. The CDR3 DNA is TGTGCCAGCAGCTCCATAACTCTGGGGGCTAGCACAGATACGCAGTATTTT. Translation: CASSSITLGASTDTQYF.

This chain joins TRBV5-4 and TRBJ2-7; 13 nucleotides match TRBD2. V dropped 4 bases and J dropped 6; count of bases not matched to a gene: 4. Germline CDR1 SGHNT, CDR2 YYREEE (reference sequence). The CDR3 spans 14 residues. The CDR3 sequence: CASSILAGGGEQYF. The CDR3 coding sequence is TGTGCCAGCAGCATACTAGCGGGAGGGGGCGAGCAGTACTTC.

V usage is TRBV7-2 and J usage is TRBJ2-7; TRBD2 is a possible D gene (6 bases). CDR1 is SGHTA, CDR2 FQGNSA, per germline. V was pared by 2 bases and J by 2 bases, with 10 bases between. There are 14 residues in the CDR3. CDR3 amino acids: CASSLWDLTYEQYF. CDR3 in DNA: TGTGCCAGCAGCTTATGGGACTTAACCTACGAGCAGTACTTC.